The T cell receptor beta chain under discussion was sequenced for a study of blood T cell repertoires in COVID-19. Generated by immunoSEQ multiplex PCR, the TCRdb table keeps only in-frame clones and is missing some. The sample carries roughly 300,000 clones, roughly nine tenths recorded once. Looked up from germline, CDR1 is SNHLY and CDR2 is FYNNEI. The V and J ends lost 2 bases and 2 bases respectively, with 10 bases between them. The CDR3 is made up of 15 amino acids. The chain has TRBV2 and TRBJ1-3; tentatively, D is TRBD1 (6 bases). This TCR derives from a woman under 40 who had recovered from COVID-19. The sequencing input was PBMCs or T cells enriched from blood (not recorded which). Here the CDR3 reads CASSELGTTGNTIYF. For the CDR3, the DNA is TGTGCCAGCAGTGAACTAGGGACAACTGGAAACACCATATATTTT.